This T cell receptor beta chain was documented in a study of a mutant IDH1 vaccine in newly diagnosed glioma. Across the whole study: Patients were pretreated with radiotherapy, temozolomide, or both, mostly both.

The data were produced by immunoSEQ multiplex PCR, yet TCRdb's version contains in-frame clones alone and is incomplete. Here the sample spans 68,000 or so clones, 75% to 85% being singletons. Study results and limitations: No link was apparently found between pseudoprogression and changes in top peripheral T cell clonotypes.

Germline V gene sequence: CDR1 ENHRY, CDR2 SYGVKD. CDR3 length: 16 residues. The ends were cut back, 9 bases at V and 0 bases at J, with 15 bases in the middle. The time point was: baseline, week 1 (first vaccination visit). Described treatment: pre-vaccination baseline after standard-of-care therapy. This clone was counted only a few times. Its antigen is unknown. The source was PBMCs, collected from a glioma patient treated with radiotherapy, temozolomide or both. The chain joins TRBV10-3 to TRBJ2-6; D possibly uses TRBD1 or TRBD2 (5 bases each). This clonotype was sampled from a man aged 45-65 years with glioma. Here the CDR3 DNA reads TGTGCCATAACCGGGACGGTGGTCTCTGGGGCCAACGTCCTGACTTTC. Translating it yields CAITGTVVSGANVLTF.